The present T cell receptor (beta chain) was sequenced within a study of T cells in Graves' hyperthyroidism and ophthalmopathy. RNA transcripts yielded amplified TCR beta CDR3 regions. First-round RT-PCR targeting the TCR CDR3 was performed with the HTBI primer set. Using its own MiXCR run on the multiplex PCR reads, TCRdb lists one record per CDR3 protein. The sample holds some 620,000 distinct CDR3 sequences, around 15% seen once. Germline loops: CDR1 KGHDR, CDR2 SFDVKD. There are 13 residues in the CDR3. The V gene lost 1 base and the J gene lost 4 bases, with 4 bases spanning the gap. This clonotype was counted only a few times.

The sequenced sample consisted of blood. This chain connects TRBV24-1 to TRBJ2-4; no reliable D call. The clonotype comes from a young woman with Graves' hyperthyroidism. The CDR3 bases are TGTGCCACCAGTGATTTCGTAAAAAACATTCAGTACTTC. Amino acids: CATSDFVKNIQYF.